The sequence of this T cell receptor beta chain was determined in a study of patients and donors after allogeneic stem cell transplantation. This clonotype has a handful of counts. A single record per CDR3 protein comes from TCRdb applying MiXCR to the RT-PCR reads. There are approximately 410,000 distinct CDR3 sequences in the sample; around 16% occur only once, and around 7.2% lies in the top ten. Germline V CDR1 and CDR2: SGHVS, FQNEAQ. The length of the CDR3 is 15 residues. Trimming removed 5 bases from V and 5 bases from J, with 16 bases in between. Sequencing used blood, either unsorted or a sorted T cell fraction (not recorded which). The sequence came from a human donor who was either an allogeneic HSCT recipient or a stem cell or donor lymphocyte infusion donor (not recorded which). It is not recorded whose cells these are; they may come from a transplant donor. This chain links TRBV7-8 with TRBJ1-5; D uncertain. CDR3 loop: CASSTPEGWDQPQHF. In nucleotides, the CDR3 is TGTGCCAGCAGCACGCCCGAGGGATGGGATCAGCCCCAGCATTTT.